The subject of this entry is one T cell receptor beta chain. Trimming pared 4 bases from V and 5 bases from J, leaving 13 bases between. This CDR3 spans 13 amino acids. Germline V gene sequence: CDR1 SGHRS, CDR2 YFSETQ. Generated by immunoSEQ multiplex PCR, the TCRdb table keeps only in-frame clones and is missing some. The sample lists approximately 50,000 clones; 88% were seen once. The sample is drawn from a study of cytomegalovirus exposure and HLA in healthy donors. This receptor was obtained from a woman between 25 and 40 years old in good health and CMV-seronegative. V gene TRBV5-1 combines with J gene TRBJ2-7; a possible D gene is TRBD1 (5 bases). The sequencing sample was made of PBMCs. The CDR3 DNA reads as TGCGCCAGCAGCCCGAGCAGCAGGGACGAGCAGTACTTC. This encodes CASSPSSRDEQYF.